This T cell receptor (beta chain) was recovered during a study of regulatory T cells in long-lasting Graves disease. For the study at large: Disease was considered persistent Graves' disease after over 5 years of antithyroid drugs (with positive TSH receptor antibodies).

In building TCR beta libraries, iRepertoire HTBI primers were used together with Arm-PCR of CDR3 regions. One entry per CDR3 protein results from TCRdb running MiXCR on the multiplex PCR reads. The sample holds roughly 400,000 distinct CDR3 sequences, around 20% seen once. Study-level results: It is possible that accuracy was reduced by the small size of the sample. Persistent cases of Graves' showed reduced TCR diversity relative to newly diagnosed patients.

The germline V gene encodes CDR1 SEHNR and CDR2 FQNEAQ (reference sequence). CDR3 length equals 17 residues. V shed 4 bases and J 6 bases; nucleotides not matched to a gene: 10. About this clonotype itself: Its matching antigen is unknown.

Described time point: persistent/refractory GD, antithyroid drugs over 5 years with positive TRAb. The TCR library used RNA extracted from PBMCs. This TCR came from a female donor with Graves disease. This material consisted of peripheral blood mononuclear cells (PBMCs), taken when the disease was refractory, from a patient treated with antithyroid drugs. The rearrangement joins TRBV7-9 to TRBJ1-4; TRBD1 matches 11 bases. The CDR3 DNA follows: TGTGCCAGCAGCTCCGGGACAGGGGGATCGTTGTATGAAAAACTGTTTTTT. Translation gives CASSSGTGGSLYEKLFF.